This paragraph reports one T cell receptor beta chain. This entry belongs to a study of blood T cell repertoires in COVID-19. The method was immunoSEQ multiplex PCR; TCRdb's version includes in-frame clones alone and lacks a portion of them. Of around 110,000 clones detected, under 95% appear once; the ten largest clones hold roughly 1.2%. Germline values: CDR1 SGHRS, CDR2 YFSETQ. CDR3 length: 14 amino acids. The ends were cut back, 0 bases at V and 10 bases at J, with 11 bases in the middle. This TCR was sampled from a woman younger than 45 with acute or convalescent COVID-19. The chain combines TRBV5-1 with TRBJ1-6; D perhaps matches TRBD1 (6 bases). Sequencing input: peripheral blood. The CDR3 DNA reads TGCGCCAGCAGCTTGGACAGGGTTAGGTCACCCCTCCACTTT. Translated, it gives CASSLDRVRSPLHF.